The sequence of this T cell receptor (beta chain) was determined in a study of shared clonotypes between healthy human individuals. V lost 2 bases and J lost 4; bases outside the gene matches: 6. CDR1 is SGHNT and CDR2 is YYREEE in the germline V gene (reference sequence). This CDR3 is built from 16 residues. In the original workflow: There were no quality scores in the junction-only immunoSEQ sequences, so filtering differed. The repertoire was sequenced with immunoSEQ multiplex PCR; TCRdb's copy has only in-frame clones and lacks some. V and J calls plus clone size are reproduced from that table; the DNA served to infer D and trimming. Of 2 million to 2.5 million clones listed, over 85% are singletons.

The J gene is TRBJ2-5, the V gene TRBV5-4; TRBD1 matches 12 bases. The sample was naive CD4+ T cells from PBMCs. Subset meaning: CD45RA+ positively selected. The sequence was obtained from a man between 18 and 29 years old in good health. Some clones in this sample may be carry-over from other donors' samples. The CDR3 DNA sequence: TGTGCCAGCAGCTTCCCCGGGACAGGGGGCTCAGAGACCCAGTACTTC. This translates into CASSFPGTGGSETQYF.